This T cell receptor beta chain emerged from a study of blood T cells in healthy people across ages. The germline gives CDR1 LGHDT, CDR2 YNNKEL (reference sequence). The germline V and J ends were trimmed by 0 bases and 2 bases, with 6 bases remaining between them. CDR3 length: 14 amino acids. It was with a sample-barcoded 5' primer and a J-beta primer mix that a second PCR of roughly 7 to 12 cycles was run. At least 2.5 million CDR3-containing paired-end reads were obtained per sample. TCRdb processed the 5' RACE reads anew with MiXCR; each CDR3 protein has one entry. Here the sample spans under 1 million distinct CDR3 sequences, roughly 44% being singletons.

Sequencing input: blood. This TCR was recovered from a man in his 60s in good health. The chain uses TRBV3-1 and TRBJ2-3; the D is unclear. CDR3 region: CASSQERLTDTQYF. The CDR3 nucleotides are TGTGCCAGCAGCCAAGAACGGCTCACAGATACGCAGTATTTT.